This TCR beta chain derives from a study of T cell repertoires in cytomegalovirus infection. General observations from the study: It was HLA-C-restricted CMV-specific TCR beta clonotypes that dominated the response ex vivo.

One entry per CDR3 protein, called by TCRdb with MiXCR from the reads. The sample lists 600,000 to 800,000 distinct CDR3 sequences; about 24% were seen once. CDR3 size: 16 residues. V was trimmed by 1 base and J by 0 bases, leaving 10 bases between them. Per germline, CDR1 SGHTA and CDR2 FQGNSA. A remark on this clonotype: Its antigen remains unidentified. A much larger clone is a single base away; this may be a read error.

The chain links TRBV7-2 to TRBJ2-1; D gene uncertain. This sequence originates from a human donor in good health (CMV status not recorded). Some clones in this sample may be carry-over from other donors' samples. Material: CD8+ T cells from PBMCs. In DNA, the CDR3 is TGTGCCAGCAGCTTAGTTCCGTGGAGCTCCTACAATGAGCAGTTCTTC. It translates to CASSLVPWSSYNEQFF.